This TCR beta chain was profiled in a study of CD8 T cells in ankylosing spondylitis. V dropped 4 bases and J dropped 4 bases, with 6 bases sitting between them. The CDR3 runs 13 residues. CDR1 and CDR2 from the germline V gene are KGHDR and SFDVKD. TCRdb reprocessed the 5' RACE reads with MiXCR, giving one entry per CDR3 protein. The sample records just under 350,000 distinct CDR3 sequences, approximately 14% being singletons. This clonotype was recorded a few times. This clonotype originated in a male donor with ankylosing spondylitis or in good health (not recorded which). The chain recombines TRBV24-1 with TRBJ2-2; no reliable D call. The sequenced sample was blood, either unsorted or a sorted T cell fraction (not recorded which). CDR3 in amino acids: CATSDDFTGELFF. CDR3 DNA: TGTGCCACCAGTGACGACTTCACCGGGGAGCTGTTTTTT.